Following are 27 T cell receptor beta chains from one sample sequenced in a study of blood T cell repertoires in COVID-19. The data were produced by immunoSEQ multiplex PCR, yet TCRdb's version contains in-frame clones alone and is incomplete. The sample includes about 89,000 clones, around three quarters seen only once; the top ten take roughly a fifth. The sample comprised peripheral blood. The receptor set was obtained from a woman aged 80 or over with acute or convalescent COVID-19.

V usage is TRBV7-9 and J usage is TRBJ2-7; 7 bases match TRBD1. The CDR3 spans 13 residues. The trim removed 1 base at V and 3 bases at J, leaving 0 bases unmatched. From germline, CDR1 is SEHNR and CDR2 FQNEAQ (reference sequence). CDR3 amino acids: CASSLDRGYEQYF. DNA of the CDR3: TGTGCCAGCAGCTTAGACAGGGGCTACGAGCAGTACTTC.

In DNA, the CDR3 is TGTGCCCGAGGGACTGGAAACACCATATATTTT. Amino acid sequence: CARGTGNTIYF. The genes are TRBV2 and TRBJ1-3; D is unclear. This CDR3 is 11 amino acids long. Trimming removed 11 bases from V and 2 bases from J, with 7 bases in between. Germline-derived CDR1 and CDR2 are SNHLY and FYNNEI.

The V call is TRBV11-3, the J call TRBJ2-2; possible D gene TRBD1, 6 bases. This CDR3 is built from 17 residues. The V end was cut by 0 bases, the J end by 4 bases, with 15 bases between. The germline V gene has CDR1 SGHNT and CDR2 YENEEA. The CDR3 region is CASSLDLGRGGTGELFF. CDR3 nucleotides: TGTGCCAGCAGCTTAGATCTCGGCAGGGGTGGCACCGGGGAGCTGTTTTTT.

This clone was seen a single time. The chain has TRBV7-9 and TRBJ2-2; 13 positions agree with TRBD2. Germline V gene data show CDR1 as SEHNR and CDR2 as FQNEAQ (reference sequence). J gave up 5 bases and V 4 bases, and 7 bases lay outside the gene matches. The length of the CDR3 is 17 residues. The CDR3 reads CASSSTGLAGMTGELFF. The DNA for the CDR3 is TGTGCCAGCAGCTCGACGGGACTAGCGGGGATGACCGGGGAGCTGTTTTTT.

The chain recombines TRBV6-6 with TRBJ2-1, with D possibly matching TRBD1 (7 bases). V dropped 7 bases and J dropped 0 bases, with 13 bases sitting between them. Per germline, CDR1 MNHNY and CDR2 SVGAGI (reference sequence). This CDR3 is built from 15 residues. The CDR3 nucleotides read TGTGCCAGCATCGGCAGGGGGGCCTCCTACAATGAGCAGTTCTTC. It translates to CASIGRGASYNEQFF.

This clone was seen a single time. V usage is TRBV6-6 and J usage is TRBJ2-1; no definite D call. This CDR3 is 15 amino acids long. CDR1 MNHNY and CDR2 SVGAGI come from the germline V gene (reference sequence). V lost 10 bases and J 6 bases, leaving 22 bases between the germline ends. CDR3 amino acids: CATEVGGEMANEQFF. The CDR3, as DNA: TGTGCCACGGAAGTGGGTGGAGAAATGGCCAATGAGCAGTTCTTC.

The rearrangement links TRBV6-5 to TRBJ2-7, with 10 bases that match TRBD1. This CDR3 comprises 14 residues. From germline, CDR1 is MNHEY and CDR2 SVGAGI. After removal of 5 bases from V and 6 bases from J, the junction contained 7 bases not matched to a gene. The CDR3 region has the DNA TGTGCCAGCAGTCGGACAGGGGGTTCCGGCGAGCAGTACTTC. Translating gives CASSRTGGSGEQYF.

V usage is TRBV2 and J usage is TRBJ2-3; 10 nucleotides agree with TRBD2. Losses at the gene ends were 4 bases for V and 6 bases for J; bases not matched to a gene: 7. CDR1 is SNHLY, CDR2 FYNNEI, per germline. This CDR3 is 15 amino acids long. Here the CDR3 reads CASSGSGGAWDTQYF. The DNA for the CDR3 is TGTGCCAGCAGTGGCAGCGGGGGGGCTTGGGATACGCAGTATTTT.

The rearrangement links TRBV29-1 to TRBJ2-5; the D gene is possibly TRBD1 (5 bases). The CDR3 totals 13 residues. Between the trimmed V and J ends, which lost 8 bases and 5 bases, there was a span of 18 bases. CDR1 SQVTM and CDR2 ANQGSEA come from the germline V gene. The CDR3 loop is CSTGNSKGETQYF. CDR3 coding DNA: TGCAGCACTGGGAATTCCAAGGGGGAGACCCAGTACTTC.

The rearrangement links TRBV4-1 to TRBJ2-5, with 13 nucleotides matching TRBD2. V lost 4 bases and J lost 5; bases outside the gene matches: 7. The CDR3 covers 16 residues. The germline CDR1 and CDR2 sequences are MGHRA and YSYEKL. The CDR3: CASSRTSGGARETQYF. The CDR3 DNA sequence: TGCGCCAGCAGCCGTACTAGCGGGGGGGCAAGGGAGACCCAGTACTTC.

This rearrangement joins TRBV27 to TRBJ2-2, with 8 bases fitting TRBD2. The V and J ends lost 5 bases and 3 bases, in that order; junction bases with no gene match: 11. This CDR3 is 17 amino acids long. The germline gives CDR1 MNHEY, CDR2 SMNVEV (reference sequence). The DNA for the CDR3 is TGTGCCAGCAGTCCCCCGTGGGGGCGGGAGGACACCGGGGAGCTGTTTTTT. Amino acid sequence: CASSPPWGREDTGELFF.

CDR3 residues: CAWSRGAISNQPQHF. The CDR3 bases are TGTGCCTGGAGTCGCGGTGCTATTAGCAATCAGCCCCAGCATTTT. The chain carries TRBV30 and TRBJ1-5; D is undetermined. The CDR3 extends over 15 amino acids. The germline CDR1 and CDR2 sequences are GTSNPN and SVGIG (reference sequence). With 2 bases removed from V and 0 bases from J, the gap between germline ends came to 11 bases.

The CDR3 DNA follows: TGTGCCAGTAGTCACCGGGGAAATAATTCACCCCTCCACTTT. Protein: CASSHRGNNSPLHF. V and J are TRBV19 and TRBJ1-6; D gene uncertain. Trimming stripped 5 bases from V and 5 bases from J, with 10 bases between. CDR1 and CDR2 (germline): LNHDA, SQIVND (reference sequence). This CDR3 contains 14 residues.

This clone appeared once. The gene calls are TRBV10-2 and TRBJ1-5; TRBD1 is a possible D gene (6 bases). V lost 10 bases, J lost 3 bases, and 10 bases lay in between. CDR3 size: 12 residues. Looked up from germline, CDR1 is WSHSY and CDR2 is SAAADI. In nucleotides, the CDR3 is TGCGCCACCCGGGACAACAATCAGCCCCAGCATTTT. It encodes CATRDNNQPQHF.

This CDR3 is CSASPTAGTGELFF. CDR3 sequence (DNA): TGCAGTGCTAGTCCCACAGCTGGCACCGGGGAGCTGTTTTTT. The chain links TRBV20-1 to TRBJ2-2; no definite D call. V gave up 3 bases and J gave up 4 bases, with 12 bases separating them. The CDR3 has 14 amino acids. Germline V CDR1 and CDR2: DFQATT, SNEGSKA (reference sequence).

As concerns this clone: In this CDR3 the conserved last residue, phenylalanine or tryptophan, is missing, so a read error is likely. The DNA is omitted, as the CDR3 cannot be located on it reliably, and the CDR3 follows TCRdb's listing. The rearrangement uses TRBV6-5 and TRBJ2-7; TRBD1 reflects the table's D call only, with no check against the DNA. Germline loops: CDR1 MNHEY, CDR2 SVGAGI. Counting both end residues, the CDR3 totals 13 amino acids. The CDR3 loop is CASRYQGASEPYC.

V gene TRBV19 combines with J gene TRBJ2-7; tentative D call: TRBD1 (6 bases). V was clipped by 6 bases and J by 0 bases, with 15 bases between them. Germline V gene data show CDR1 as LNHDA and CDR2 as SQIVND (reference sequence). This CDR3 has 15 amino acids. The CDR3 DNA follows: TGTGCCAGTAGGCCGCGCCAGGGGAGCTCCTACGAGCAGTACTTC. Residues: CASRPRQGSSYEQYF.

The chain combines TRBV7-8 with TRBJ1-2; possibly TRBD1 for D (5 bases). Trimming shortened V by 3 bases and J by 4 bases, and 18 bases separated the two germline ends. CDR1 is SGHVS and CDR2 is FQNEAQ in the germline V gene. CDR3 size: 16 residues. The CDR3 loop is CASSFSRDLLGYGYTF. DNA for the CDR3: TGTGCCAGCAGCTTCAGCAGGGATCTACTCGGCTATGGCTACACCTTC.

The rearrangement links TRBV9 to TRBJ2-1, with D unresolved. CDR3 length: 14 amino acids. The V and J ends lost 0 bases and 4 bases respectively, with 8 bases between them. Germline CDR1 and CDR2: SGDLS and YYNGEE. The CDR3 nucleotides are TGTGCCAGCAGCGTAGGCGCCGAATACAATGAGCAGTTCTTC. Translated: CASSVGAEYNEQFF.

This clone occurred once. The chain uses TRBV19 and TRBJ2-7; D is perhaps TRBD2 (5 bases). CDR1 LNHDA and CDR2 SQIVND come from the germline V gene (reference sequence). V was pared by 3 bases and J by 1 base, with 16 bases between. The CDR3 has 16 amino acids. CDR3: CASSMGYVAGSYEQYF. CDR3 nucleotides: TGTGCCAGTAGTATGGGGTATGTGGCGGGTTCCTACGAGCAGTACTTC.

This chain connects TRBV5-1 to TRBJ2-2; D possibly corresponds to TRBD2 (5 bases). V was trimmed by 6 bases and J by 4 bases, leaving 13 bases between them. The length of the CDR3 is 14 residues. Germline lookup yields CDR1 SGHRS and CDR2 YFSETQ. CDR3 nucleotide sequence: TGCGCCAGCACTAGCTCGGGGAGCACCGGGGAGCTGTTTTTT. As protein: CASTSSGSTGELFF.

This chain links TRBV27 with TRBJ2-5; D is perhaps TRBD1 (6 bases). V was trimmed by 3 bases and J by 1 base, leaving 9 bases between them. Germline loops: CDR1 MNHEY, CDR2 SMNVEV (reference sequence). The CDR3 runs 14 residues. CDR3 in DNA: TGTGCCAGCAGTTTTACAGGGCTCCAAGAGACCCAGTACTTC. It specifies CASSFTGLQETQYF.

This chain uses TRBV23-1 with TRBJ1-2; 8 positions match TRBD1. TRBV23-1 is assigned to the ORF class and has an uncertain function. CDR3 length: 20 residues. Trimming at V came to 2 bases and at J to 0 bases, leaving 17 bases not matched to a gene. CDR3 amino acids: CASSQRPGTGVYFSNYGYTF. The CDR3 DNA follows: TGCGCCAGCAGTCAACGCCCGGGGACAGGAGTATACTTTTCTAACTATGGCTACACCTTC.

The chain recombines TRBV11-2 with TRBJ1-2; 12 nucleotides match TRBD1. Per the germline V gene, CDR1 is SGHAT and CDR2 is FQNNGV. The J segment lost 0 bases and the V segment lost 5 bases, leaving 10 bases of the junction unmatched. This CDR3 has 18 residues. CDR3 in amino acids: CASSPWGTGGSANYGYTF. The DNA for the CDR3 is TGTGCCAGCAGCCCCTGGGGGACAGGGGGCTCCGCTAACTATGGCTACACCTTC.

The chain carries TRBV7-9 and TRBJ2-2; D gene unclear. Trimming shortened V by 3 bases and J by 3 bases, and 11 bases separated the two germline ends. The CDR3 covers 15 residues. Germline CDR1 reads SEHNR; CDR2 reads FQNEAQ (reference sequence). The CDR3: CASSLGTADTGELFF. DNA of the CDR3: TGTGCCAGCAGCTTGGGTACGGCGGACACCGGGGAGCTGTTTTTT.

This clone was found a few times. The chain is built from TRBV3-1 (or the pseudogene TRBV3-2) and TRBJ1-1; tentatively, D is TRBD1 (5 bases). This CDR3 is built from 15 residues. V lost 6 bases and J lost 6, with 20 bases in between. Germline assignment: CDR1 LGHDT and CDR2 YNNKEL (reference sequence). CDR3 sequence reads: CASSPIRSGGAEAFF. CDR3 coding DNA: TGTGCCAGCAGTCCTATTCGGTCGGGGGGGGCTGAAGCTTTCTTT.

The J gene is TRBJ2-1, the V gene TRBV5-4; TRBD2 aligns across 7 bases. The V gene end was trimmed by 4 bases and the J gene end by 3 bases; junction bases not matched to a gene: 7. The germline V gene encodes CDR1 SGHNT and CDR2 YYREEE (reference sequence). This CDR3 spans 15 amino acids. The CDR3: CASSPSSGIYNEQFF. CDR3 DNA: TGTGCCAGCAGCCCATCTAGCGGTATCTACAATGAGCAGTTCTTC.